A selection of T cell receptor beta chains follows, all from one sample in a study of CD8 T cells in Susac syndrome. A single record per CDR3 protein comes from TCRdb applying MiXCR to the immunoSEQ multiplex PCR reads. Found here are 85,000 to 120,000 distinct CDR3 sequences, less than 95% of them singletons; the top ten hold over 0.4%. The sample consisted of CD8+ T cells from PBMCs. The origin of the receptors is a human donor with Susac syndrome. The conserved cysteine and the conserved F or W are not part of the CDR3 here. Fields, in order: D gene, V gene, J gene, CDR3 protein. D genes are given only for firm matches.

NA	TRBV7-9	TRBJ1-5	ASSLDARPHQPQH
TRBD1	TRBV13	TRBJ1-4	ASSHDRATNEKLF
NA	TRBV20-1	TRBJ1-1	SARLGGDEAF
NA	TRBV20-1	TRBJ2-3	SARESGLITDTQY
NA	TRBV20-1	TRBJ1-2	SASEGGYGYT
NA	TRBV9	TRBJ1-5	ASSVGSGNQPQH
NA	TRBV27	TRBJ2-1	ASSLTPYNEQF
NA	TRBV7-2	TRBJ2-5	ASSSTGQETQY
NA	TRBV13	TRBJ1-2	ASSLGHQIYGYT
TRBD1	TRBV7-6	TRBJ1-1	ASSLEVTGVLNTEAF
NA	TRBV11-3	TRBJ2-1	ASSKRLSSYNEQF
TRBD1	TRBV20-1	TRBJ2-3	SARDNTDRGGTDTQY
TRBD2	TRBV6-6	TRBJ2-1	ASRSGGWNEQF
NA	TRBV9	TRBJ1-3	ASSVGVSGNTIY
TRBD1	TRBV27	TRBJ1-1	ASSPLEGARTEAF
NA	TRBV2	TRBJ2-1	ASSEVPKAYNEQF
NA	TRBV20-1	TRBJ2-7	SASSGEQY
NA	TRBV6-1	TRBJ2-5	ASSVFGSEETQY
TRBD1	TRBV25-1	TRBJ2-7	ASSAPGTVYEQY
TRBD1	TRBV9	TRBJ1-1	ASSVEQGTEAF
NA	TRBV20-1	TRBJ1-2	SARDRQDGYT
NA	TRBV21-1	TRBJ1-5	ASSKVLTGVNQPQH
NA	TRBV27	TRBJ2-5	ASSSAGASGQETQY
NA	TRBV25-1	TRBJ2-3	ASSEAADTQY
NA	TRBV6-2/TRBV6-3	TRBJ2-1	ASSVDRSYNEQF
NA	TRBV20-1	TRBJ1-1	SAWGTEAF
TRBD2	TRBV3-1	TRBJ2-5	ASSQGTSGGELRGTQY
NA	TRBV20-1	TRBJ2-7	SARDTGEQY
NA	TRBV23-1	TRBJ1-4	ASSPLRRGAYEKLF
NA	TRBV9	TRBJ1-1	ASSPGSFTEAF
NA	TRBV20-1	TRBJ1-6	SAVHSDLGSFSPLH
NA	TRBV19	TRBJ1-5	ASSTGIQPQH
NA	TRBV13	TRBJ1-1	ATPRPGDTEAF
TRBD2	TRBV5-1	TRBJ2-3	ASSWGLAGYSTDTQY
NA	TRBV5-4	TRBJ2-7	ASSLGGDSSYEQY
TRBD1	TRBV29-1	TRBJ2-7	SVADRGDYEQY
NA	TRBV14	TRBJ2-5	ASSLQRGAQETQY
TRBD2	TRBV6-5	TRBJ2-1	ASSILAGGPNEQF
TRBD1	TRBV20-1	TRBJ2-1	SATALDRQRDEQF
TRBD2	TRBV29-1	TRBJ2-7	SVFAGGTYEQY
TRBD1	TRBV15	TRBJ2-7	ATSTGTESSYEQY
NA	TRBV9	TRBJ2-5	ASSGGEIQETQY
NA	TRBV10-3	TRBJ2-1	AIGVPEPSYNEQF
NA	TRBV7-9	TRBJ2-7	ASSSHGQKVYEQY
NA	TRBV5-6	TRBJ2-2	ASSLVVYTGELF
TRBD2	TRBV27	TRBJ2-1	ASSPIGVAGVNNEQF
NA	TRBV9	TRBJ1-4	ASSPVGGLDEKLF
TRBD1	TRBV20-1	TRBJ1-1	SAPGTGALNTEAF
TRBD1	TRBV2	TRBJ2-1	ASSDQDRPYNEQF